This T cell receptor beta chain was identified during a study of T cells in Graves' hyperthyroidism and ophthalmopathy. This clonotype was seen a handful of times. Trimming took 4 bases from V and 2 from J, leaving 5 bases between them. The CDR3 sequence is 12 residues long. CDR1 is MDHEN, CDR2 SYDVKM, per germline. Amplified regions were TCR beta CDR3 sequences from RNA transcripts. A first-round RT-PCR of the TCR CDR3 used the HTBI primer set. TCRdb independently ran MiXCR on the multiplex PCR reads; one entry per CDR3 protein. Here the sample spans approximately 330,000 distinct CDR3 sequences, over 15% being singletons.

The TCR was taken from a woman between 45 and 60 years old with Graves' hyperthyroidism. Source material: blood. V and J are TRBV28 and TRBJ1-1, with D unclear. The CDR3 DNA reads TGTGCCAGCAGTTCAACAAACACTGAAGCTTTCTTT. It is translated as CASSSTNTEAFF.